Listed below are T cell receptor beta chains from one sample, sequenced in a study of cytomegalovirus exposure and HLA in healthy donors. The assay was immunoSEQ multiplex PCR, and TCRdb's table has in-frame clones only and misses some. The repertoire consists of 70,000 to 90,000 clones, with about 81% occurring once and the leading ten covering 4% to 4.5%. The sequenced sample consisted of PBMCs. These receptors were taken from a man aged 55 to 70 in good health and CMV-seronegative. Each CDR3 is given with its conserved first and last residue. A D gene is named only where the DNA matches it firmly. A row's size may be missing; if present it is once, few, many or a size class.

v_call	j_call	clone_size	d_call	cdr3_nt	cdr3_aa
TRBV30	TRBJ1-2	.	.	TGTGCCTGGAAGCTCAGGAGGATTGGCTACACCTTC	CAWKLRRIGYTF
TRBV30	TRBJ2-5	.	TRBD1	TGTGCCTGGACAGGGGGCGTAGAGACCCAGTACTTC	CAWTGGVETQYF
TRBV19	TRBJ2-3	.	.	TGTGCCAGTAGTATGACCCCCGGAGGATTCGATACGCAGTATTTT	CASSMTPGGFDTQYF
TRBV5-1	TRBJ2-4	.	.	TGCGCCAGCAGCTTGTCAGGGATTGACATTCAGTACTTC	CASSLSGIDIQYF
TRBV19	TRBJ2-7	few	TRBD1	TGTGCCAGTAGGTCCGGGGACAGTTCTTTCTACGAGCAGTACTTC	CASRSGDSSFYEQYF
TRBV4-2	TRBJ2-7	.	TRBD1	TGTGCCAGCAGCCTACCTAACCGGACAGGGGACTTCGAGCAGTACTTC	CASSLPNRTGDFEQYF
TRBV5-1	TRBJ2-5	.	TRBD2	TGCGCCAGCAGCTCTACTCTAGCGGGGGGTCCCGAGACCCAGTACTTC	CASSSTLAGGPETQYF
TRBV6-5	TRBJ1-2	.	TRBD1	TGTGCCAGCAGTATGGACCGGGACAGACACTATGGCTACACCTTC	CASSMDRDRHYGYTF
TRBV7-9	TRBJ1-1	few	TRBD1	TGTGCCAGCAGCTTAGGGGGGGTGGGACAGACCGCTTTCTTT	CASSLGGVGQTAFF
TRBV18	TRBJ1-2	.	TRBD1	TGTGCCAGCTCAACTCGGACAGGTGGCTACACCTTC	CASSTRTGGYTF
TRBV2	TRBJ1-2	few	.	TGTGCCAGCAGTGGGGAGCGGAGGGCGCATGGCTACACCTTC	CASSGERRAHGYTF
TRBV30	TRBJ2-7	few	.	TGTGCCCGCCCCGGTGGGGAGGAGGAAGGGCAGTACTTC	CARPGGEEEGQYF
TRBV12-5	TRBJ2-3	.	.	TGTGCTAGCAAACAGGGGACTAGCACAGATACGCAGTATTTT	CASKQGTSTDTQYF
TRBV18	TRBJ1-1	.	.	TGTGCCAGCTCACCGGGGCAGCCGAACACTGAAGCTTTCTTT	CASSPGQPNTEAFF